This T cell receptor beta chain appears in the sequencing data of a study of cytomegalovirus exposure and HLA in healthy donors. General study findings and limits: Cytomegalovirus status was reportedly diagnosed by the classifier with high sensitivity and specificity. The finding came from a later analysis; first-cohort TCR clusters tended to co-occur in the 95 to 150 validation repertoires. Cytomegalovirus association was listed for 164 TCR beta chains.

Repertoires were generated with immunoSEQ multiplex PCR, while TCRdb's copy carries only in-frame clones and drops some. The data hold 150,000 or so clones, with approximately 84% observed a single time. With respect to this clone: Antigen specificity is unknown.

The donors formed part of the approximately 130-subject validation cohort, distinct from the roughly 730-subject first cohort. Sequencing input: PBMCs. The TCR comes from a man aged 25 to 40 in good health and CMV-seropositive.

The CDR3 DNA reads TGTGCCAGCAGTTTATGGGGGCGCGGCTCCGGGTCCAAAAACATTCAGTACTTC. Its protein is CASSLWGRGSGSKNIQYF. The chain employs TRBV28 and TRBJ2-4; tentatively, D is TRBD1 (5 bases). The V end was cut by 0 bases, the J end by 2 bases, with 17 bases between. This CDR3 has 18 residues. Germline CDR1 and CDR2: MDHEN and SYDVKM. Full variable domain (rest looked up from reference TRBV28 and TRBJ2-4): DVKVTQSSRYLVKRTGEKVFLECVQDMDHENMFWYRQDPGLGLRLIYFSYDVKMKEKGDIPEGYSVSREKKERFSLILESASTNQTSMYLCASSLWGRGSGSKNIQYFGAGTRLSVL.